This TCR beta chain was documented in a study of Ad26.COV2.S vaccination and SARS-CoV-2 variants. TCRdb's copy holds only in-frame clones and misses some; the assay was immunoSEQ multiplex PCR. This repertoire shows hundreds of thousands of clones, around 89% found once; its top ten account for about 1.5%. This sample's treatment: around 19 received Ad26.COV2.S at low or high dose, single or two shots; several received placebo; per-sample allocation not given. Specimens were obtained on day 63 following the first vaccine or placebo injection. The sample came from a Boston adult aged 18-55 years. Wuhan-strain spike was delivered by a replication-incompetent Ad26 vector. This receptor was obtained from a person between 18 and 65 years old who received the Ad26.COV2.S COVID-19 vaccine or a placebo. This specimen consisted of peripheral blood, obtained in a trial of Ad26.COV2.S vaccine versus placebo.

The CDR3 reads CSASPISGGIYEQYF. The DNA of the CDR3 is TGCAGTGCGAGTCCGATTAGCGGGGGAATCTACGAGCAGTACTTC. V usage is TRBV20-1 and J usage is TRBJ2-7; TRBD2 aligns across 9 bases. Trimming removed 6 bases from V and 3 bases from J; junction bases left unmatched: 12. Germline V CDR1 and CDR2: DFQATT, SNEGSKA (reference sequence). The CDR3 is 15 residues long.